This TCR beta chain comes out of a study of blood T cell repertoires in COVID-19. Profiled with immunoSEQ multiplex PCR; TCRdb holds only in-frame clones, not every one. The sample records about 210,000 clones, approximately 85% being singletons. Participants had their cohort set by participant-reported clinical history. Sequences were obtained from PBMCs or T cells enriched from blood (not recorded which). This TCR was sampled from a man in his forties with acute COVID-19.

Written as DNA, the CDR3 is TGTGCCAGTAGTATAGCGGGAGGGCCGTTCGGGGAGCTGTTTTTT. Protein product: CASSIAGGPFGELFF. This chain uses TRBV19 with TRBJ2-2; 8 bases map to TRBD2. This CDR3 comprises 15 residues. Per the germline V gene, CDR1 is LNHDA and CDR2 is SQIVND (reference sequence). Trimming cost V 1 base and J 7 bases; bases outside gene matches: 5.